This T cell receptor beta chain is drawn from a study of blood T cell repertoires in COVID-19. Study details: There were acute and convalescent COVID-19 samples, and they came from the United States, Italy and Spain. Sources were T cells, B-cell-depleted T cells, or PBMCs; the material itself was cDNA or gDNA.

Clones were sequenced by immunoSEQ multiplex PCR, and TCRdb holds only the in-frame ones, with some missing. The sample lists 130,000 or so clones; about four fifths were seen once. Trimming pared 3 bases from V and 7 bases from J, leaving 18 bases between. The CDR3 totals 16 residues. Germline lookup yields CDR1 LGHDT and CDR2 YNNKEL (reference sequence). The sample comprised peripheral blood. This sequence originates from a human donor in a cohort sampled during active COVID-19. This sequence joins TRBV3-1 (or the pseudogene TRBV3-2) and TRBJ1-4, with D possibly being TRBD1 (6 bases). The DNA of the CDR3 is TGTGCCAGCAGCCAGTCGGGCGGGCAGGGGAGTGAAAAACTGTTTTTT. Its protein product is CASSQSGGQGSEKLFF.